One sample yielded the 2 T cell receptor beta chains listed below, sequenced in a study of T cells in tuberculosis. Assay: immunoSEQ multiplex PCR; the TCRdb copy retains only in-frame clones and omits some. The data show tens of thousands of clones, roughly 88% seen once. The time point: new active TB diagnosis, blood taken before or within 7 days of starting treatment. Sequenced material: PBMCs, taken at tuberculosis diagnosis. Receptors originate from an adult with tuberculosis.

The gene calls are TRBV19 and TRBJ2-2; D is uncertain. Germline V CDR1 and CDR2: LNHDA, SQIVND (reference sequence). V gave up 4 bases and J gave up 5 bases, with 8 bases separating them. There are 13 residues in the CDR3. The CDR3 DNA reads as TGTGCCAGTAGTAAGCTAGAGACCGGGGAGCTGTTTTTT. Its translation: CASSKLETGELFF.

The chain uses TRBV29-1 and TRBJ1-2; 9 bases map to TRBD1. Trimming took 4 bases from V and 3 from J; bases not matched to a gene: 9. CDR1 SQVTM and CDR2 ANQGSEA come from the germline V gene. The CDR3 extends over 15 amino acids. The DNA of the CDR3 is TGCAGCGTTGGCCGTCGGACAGGGGCAGACTATGGCTACACCTTC. Its translation is CSVGRRTGADYGYTF. The whole variable domain, remainder taken from reference TRBV29-1 and TRBJ1-2, is SAVISQKPSRDICQRGTSLTIQCQVDSQVTMMFWYRQQPGQSLTLIATANQGSEATYESGFVIDKFPISRPNLTFSTLTVSNMSPEDSSIYLCSVGRRTGADYGYTFGSGTRLTVV.